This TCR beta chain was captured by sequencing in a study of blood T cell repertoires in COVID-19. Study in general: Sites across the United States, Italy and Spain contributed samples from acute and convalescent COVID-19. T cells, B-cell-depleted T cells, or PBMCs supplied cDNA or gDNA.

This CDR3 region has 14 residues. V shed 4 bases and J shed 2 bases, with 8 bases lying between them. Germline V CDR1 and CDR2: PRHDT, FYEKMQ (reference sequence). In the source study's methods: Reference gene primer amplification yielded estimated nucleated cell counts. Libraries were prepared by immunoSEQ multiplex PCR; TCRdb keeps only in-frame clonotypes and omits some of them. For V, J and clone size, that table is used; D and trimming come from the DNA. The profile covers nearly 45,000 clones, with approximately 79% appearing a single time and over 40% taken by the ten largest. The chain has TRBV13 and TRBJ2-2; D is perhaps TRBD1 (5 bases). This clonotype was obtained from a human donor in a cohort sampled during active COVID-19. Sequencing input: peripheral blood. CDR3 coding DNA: TGTGCCAGCAGCTACCAGGGAAACACCGGGGAGCTGTTTTTT. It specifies CASSYQGNTGELFF.